A selection of T cell receptor beta chains follows, all from one sample in a study of PD-L1 blockade in urothelial cancer. Libraries were prepared by immunoSEQ multiplex PCR; TCRdb keeps only in-frame clonotypes and omits some of them. There are approximately 50,000 clones in the sample; more than 75% occur only once, and around 1.5% lies in the top ten. Sequences were derived from PBMCs, sampled around atezolizumab (anti-PD-L1) treatment. The source is a man in his forties or fifties with urothelial cancer. Each CDR3 is given without its conserved first and last residue. Fields, in order: J gene, clone size, V gene, CDR3 length, CDR3 protein. Some rows have no size entry. The others give once, few or many, or a class for an expanded clone.

j_gene: TRBJ2-1; abundance: .; v_gene: TRBV7-2; len: 13; CDR3aa: ASSLGLAGGVEQF
j_gene: TRBJ2-1; abundance: few; v_gene: TRBV7-9; len: 14; CDR3aa: ASRGLAGGLYNEQF
j_gene: TRBJ2-5; abundance: .; v_gene: TRBV7-2; len: 13; CDR3aa: ASSFSVRGGETQY
j_gene: TRBJ1-2; abundance: .; v_gene: TRBV5-1; len: 12; CDR3aa: ASSQTGGAYGYT
j_gene: TRBJ2-7; abundance: .; v_gene: TRBV5-1; len: 9; CDR3aa: ASSVAGEQY
j_gene: TRBJ2-7; abundance: .; v_gene: TRBV5-1; len: 15; CDR3aa: ASSLAGAGESSYEQY
j_gene: TRBJ2-1; abundance: .; v_gene: TRBV10-3; len: 16; CDR3aa: AISGTSGGAKSYNEQF
j_gene: TRBJ1-1; abundance: .; v_gene: TRBV7-8; len: 12; CDR3aa: ASSLQGTGTEAF
j_gene: TRBJ2-4; abundance: .; v_gene: TRBV7-9; len: 15; CDR3aa: ASSPSPVGGPKNIQY
j_gene: TRBJ2-1; abundance: .; v_gene: TRBV7-9; len: 16; CDR3aa: ASRPSPQVWDTYNEQF
j_gene: TRBJ1-1; abundance: .; v_gene: TRBV11-2; len: 11; CDR3aa: ASSLARAGIVF
j_gene: TRBJ2-3; abundance: .; v_gene: TRBV20-1; len: 9; CDR3aa: SARAPDTQY
j_gene: TRBJ2-1; abundance: .; v_gene: TRBV5-6; len: 13; CDR3aa: AGGLRGQGLNEQF
j_gene: TRBJ1-2; abundance: once; v_gene: TRBV19; len: 11; CDR3aa: ASSIAQGRAST
j_gene: TRBJ2-1; abundance: .; v_gene: TRBV6-4; len: 11; CDR3aa: ASSPKTSNEQF
j_gene: TRBJ2-3; abundance: .; v_gene: TRBV10-3; len: 13; CDR3aa: AIRTGSGSSDTQY
j_gene: TRBJ2-4; abundance: .; v_gene: TRBV5-6; len: 11; CDR3aa: ASSSGQRDIQY
j_gene: TRBJ1-2; abundance: .; v_gene: TRBV5-6; len: 11; CDR3aa: ASRQTGGYGYT
j_gene: TRBJ2-3; abundance: .; v_gene: TRBV7-8; len: 12; CDR3aa: ASSLAPDTDTQY
j_gene: TRBJ1-1; abundance: few; v_gene: TRBV2; len: 12; CDR3aa: ASSEVRTNTEAF
j_gene: TRBJ2-1; abundance: .; v_gene: TRBV5-1; len: 15; CDR3aa: ASSFLHSSYSYNEQF
j_gene: TRBJ1-4; abundance: few; v_gene: TRBV10-2; len: 11; CDR3aa: ASSESGDEKLF
j_gene: TRBJ1-3; abundance: .; v_gene: TRBV10-3; len: 14; CDR3aa: AISARTAFSGNTIY
j_gene: TRBJ2-7; abundance: .; v_gene: TRBV30; len: 11; CDR3aa: AWRADSIGEQY
j_gene: TRBJ1-2; abundance: .; v_gene: TRBV6-1; len: 12; CDR3aa: ASSEAVDRGGYT
j_gene: TRBJ2-1; abundance: .; v_gene: TRBV5-5; len: 13; CDR3aa: ASSLGPGSYNEQF
j_gene: TRBJ1-4; abundance: .; v_gene: TRBV19; len: 12; CDR3aa: ASSIDSLSSVLF
j_gene: TRBJ2-1; abundance: .; v_gene: TRBV4-1; len: 14; CDR3aa: ASSQEGLAEYNEQF
j_gene: TRBJ1-5; abundance: .; v_gene: TRBV2; len: 12; CDR3aa: ASTMDRVNQPQH
j_gene: TRBJ2-3; abundance: .; v_gene: TRBV7-6; len: 12; CDR3aa: ASSSLGSTDTQY
j_gene: TRBJ1-3; abundance: once; v_gene: TRBV5-1; len: 12; CDR3aa: ASSTGQGRYTIY
j_gene: TRBJ2-2; abundance: .; v_gene: TRBV4-2; len: 12; CDR3aa: ASSPGQVPGELF
j_gene: TRBJ1-4; abundance: .; v_gene: TRBV28; len: 12; CDR3aa: ASSFPGDLEKLF
j_gene: TRBJ1-2; abundance: once; v_gene: TRBV29-1; len: 11; CDR3aa: SVEGTGAMSYT
j_gene: TRBJ1-1; abundance: .; v_gene: TRBV5-4; len: 11; CDR3aa: ASSLDRVTEAF
j_gene: TRBJ2-1; abundance: .; v_gene: TRBV30; len: 12; CDR3aa: AWIPGTTINEQF
j_gene: TRBJ1-1; abundance: .; v_gene: TRBV4-2; len: 13; CDR3aa: ASSQHRGGGTEAF
j_gene: TRBJ2-3; abundance: .; v_gene: TRBV27; len: 11; CDR3aa: ASSLSKQDTQY
j_gene: TRBJ1-3; abundance: .; v_gene: TRBV7-2; len: 15; CDR3aa: ASSSRQVGHSGNTIY
j_gene: TRBJ2-1; abundance: .; v_gene: TRBV2; len: 15; CDR3aa: ASNGLAGGHSYNEQF
j_gene: TRBJ2-1; abundance: .; v_gene: TRBV7-6; len: 14; CDR3aa: ASSLEDSLNYNEQF
j_gene: TRBJ2-5; abundance: once; v_gene: TRBV7-7; len: 14; CDR3aa: ASSLVAGGPQETQY